These 9 T cell receptor beta chains came from one sample sequenced in a study of STAT5B mutations in CD4+ large granular lymphocyte leukemia. The table came from immunoSEQ multiplex PCR; TCRdb's copy has only in-frame clones and leaves some out. The table lists about 48,000 clones, around 70% of them singletons, with about 1.6% in the top ten. Sample: CD4+ T cells from blood buffy coats. These receptors were collected from a human donor in good health.

This clone appeared a single time. V is TRBV5-4 and J is TRBJ1-2; 8 bases are a match to TRBD1. Germline CDR1 and CDR2: SGHNT and YYREEE (reference sequence). CDR3 length equals 15 residues. J gave up 2 bases and V 0 bases, and 3 bases lay outside the gene matches. The CDR3 DNA reads as TGTGCCAGCAGCTTGGCAGGGGGCCAAAACTATGGCTACACCTTC. Its protein product is CASSLAGGQNYGYTF.

J is TRBJ1-2 and V is TRBV15; D is unclear. This CDR3 spans 16 amino acids. Trimming left V 2 bases short and J 8 bases short, with 21 bases between. Germline loops: CDR1 LNHNV, CDR2 YYDKDF (reference sequence). In DNA, the CDR3 is TGTGCCACCAGCAGACGGAGGGCCGACTCCCTGCTGGGCTACACCTTC. Residues: CATSRRRADSLLGYTF.

The J gene is TRBJ2-5, the V gene TRBV2, with 8 nucleotides matching TRBD1. Germline V gene data show CDR1 as SNHLY and CDR2 as FYNNEI. This CDR3 is built from 16 residues. V lost 7 bases to trimming and J lost 7 bases; unmatched junction nucleotides: 17. The CDR3 is CASNRNGPGGEGTQYF. CDR3 coding DNA: TGTGCCAGCAACCGAAACGGACCAGGGGGCGAAGGGACCCAGTACTTC.

The chain employs TRBV6-1 and TRBJ2-3; D tentatively reads TRBD1 or TRBD2 (5 bases each). The length of the CDR3 is 15 residues. V was trimmed by 8 bases and J by 3 bases, leaving 18 bases between them. The germline gives CDR1 MNHNS, CDR2 SASEGT. CDR3 sequence reads: CASGVGRGRTDTQYF. CDR3 nucleotide sequence: TGTGCCAGCGGGGTTGGAAGGGGACGTACAGATACGCAGTATTTT.

The genes are TRBV6-5 and TRBJ2-7; D assignment may be TRBD1 or TRBD2 (5 bases each). The germline V and J ends were trimmed by 0 bases and 7 bases, with 19 bases remaining between them. Germline V gives CDR1 MNHEY, CDR2 SVGAGI. This CDR3 comprises 16 residues. CDR3 bases: TGTGCCAGCAGTTACTCGAGGACCACCGAGGGGTGGGAGCAGTACTTC. Translating it yields CASSYSRTTEGWEQYF.

V is TRBV6-1 and J is TRBJ1-4, with D unclear. This CDR3 contains 14 residues. V was trimmed by 4 bases and J by 7 bases, leaving 13 bases between them. From germline, CDR1 is MNHNS and CDR2 SASEGT. The CDR3 is CASSVQVVGEKLFF. CDR3 nucleotides: TGTGCCAGCAGTGTCCAGGTAGTCGGTGAAAAACTGTTTTTT.

The rearrangement uses TRBV5-8 and TRBJ2-7, with a weak D call TRBD1 (5 bases). CDR1 and CDR2 (germline): SGHTS, YDEGEE. The ends were cut back, 0 bases at V and 2 bases at J, with 9 bases in the middle. The CDR3 loop spans 14 amino acids. CDR3 sequence: CASSLASGPYEQYV. For the CDR3, the DNA is TGTGCCAGCAGCTTGGCGTCAGGGCCCTACGAGCAGTACGTC.

The chain carries TRBV28 and TRBJ1-1; the D is unclear. V lost 3 bases, J lost 5 bases, and 13 bases lay in between. Germline CDR1 MDHEN, CDR2 SYDVKM. The CDR3 totals 14 residues. The CDR3 here is CASSLFAGQTEAFF. The CDR3 nucleotides read TGTGCCAGCAGTTTGTTCGCCGGGCAGACTGAAGCTTTCTTT.

This clone was counted a few times. J is TRBJ2-7 and V is TRBV27; the D gene is possibly TRBD1 (6 bases). This CDR3 has 14 residues. Between the trimmed V and J ends, which lost 6 bases and 0 bases, there was a span of 12 bases. Germline V gene data show CDR1 as MNHEY and CDR2 as SMNVEV (reference sequence). The CDR3 DNA reads TGTGCCAGCAGGGGGGCGGACAGCTCCTACGAGCAGTACGTC. Its protein is CASRGADSSYEQYV.